The next 5 T cell receptor beta chains were all read from a single sample in a study of OX40 agonist ivuxolimab in advanced cancers. TCRdb keeps only in-frame clones here, not all; method: immunoSEQ multiplex PCR. The table includes 70,000 or so clones, 70% to 90% detected once. The material was CD4+ or CD8+ T cells sorted from blood, obtained in a trial of the OX40 agonist ivuxolimab. All receptors come from an adult with an advanced solid tumor such as melanoma, head and neck, liver or kidney cancer.

V is TRBV13 and J is TRBJ2-5, with TRBD2 matching over 9 bases. V shed 4 bases, J shed 4 bases, and the junction held 7 bases outside the gene matches. The CDR3 sequence is 15 residues long. Germline values: CDR1 PRHDT, CDR2 FYEKMQ (reference sequence). The CDR3: CASSSAGTSIETQYF. CDR3 DNA sequence: TGTGCCAGCAGCTCCGCCGGGACTAGCATAGAGACCCAGTACTTC.

The chain carries TRBV2 and TRBJ2-7; D unresolved. Trimming stripped 5 bases from V and 3 bases from J, with 20 bases between. There are 16 residues in the CDR3. Germline assignment: CDR1 SNHLY and CDR2 FYNNEI. The CDR3 here is CASSPPATLSGYEQYF. CDR3 nucleotide sequence: TGTGCCAGCAGTCCCCCCGCGACTCTCTCCGGCTACGAGCAGTACTTC.

V is TRBV4-2 and J is TRBJ2-1, with 10 nucleotides matching TRBD2. V gave up 1 base and J gave up 5 bases; unmatched junction bases: 5. Per germline, CDR1 LGHNA and CDR2 YNFKEQ. The CDR3 consists of 16 residues. CDR3 region: CASSQGVGTSDNEQFF. The CDR3 DNA reads TGTGCCAGCAGCCAAGGGGTCGGGACTAGCGACAATGAGCAGTTCTTC.

The genes are TRBV6-6 and TRBJ2-7, with a possible D match to TRBD1 (6 bases). CDR1 and CDR2 from the germline V gene are MNHNY and SVGAGI (reference sequence). This CDR3 has 15 residues. V was trimmed by 4 bases and J by 1 base, leaving 14 bases between them. CDR3 residues: CASSSPGQTSYEQYF. The CDR3 nucleotides read TGTGCCAGCAGTTCCCCCGGACAGACTTCCTACGAGCAGTACTTC.

This clone has more than one count but fewer than ten. CDR3 in amino acids: CASSVAPRATNEKLFF. The CDR3 nucleotides read TGTGCCAGCAGCGTAGCCCCCCGGGCAACTAATGAAAAACTGTTTTTT. The chain links TRBV9 to TRBJ1-4; D gene ambiguous. The CDR3 has 16 amino acids. The V gene lost 0 bases and the J gene lost 0 bases, with 9 bases spanning the gap. Germline V CDR1 and CDR2: SGDLS, YYNGEE.